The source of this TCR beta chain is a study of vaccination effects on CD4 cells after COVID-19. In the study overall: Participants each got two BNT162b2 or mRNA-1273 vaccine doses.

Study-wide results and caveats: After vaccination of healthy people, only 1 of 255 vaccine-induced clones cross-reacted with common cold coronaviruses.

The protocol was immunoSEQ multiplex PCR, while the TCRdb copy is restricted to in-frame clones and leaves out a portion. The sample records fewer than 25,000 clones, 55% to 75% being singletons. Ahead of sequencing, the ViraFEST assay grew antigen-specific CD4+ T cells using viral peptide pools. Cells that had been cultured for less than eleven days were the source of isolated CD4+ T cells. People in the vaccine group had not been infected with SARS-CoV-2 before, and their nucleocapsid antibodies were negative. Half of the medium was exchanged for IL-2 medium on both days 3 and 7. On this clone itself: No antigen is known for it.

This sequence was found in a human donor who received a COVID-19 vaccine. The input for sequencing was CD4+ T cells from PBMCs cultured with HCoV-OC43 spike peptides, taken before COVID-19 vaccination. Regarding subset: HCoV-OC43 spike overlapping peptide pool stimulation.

The CDR3 loop reads CASNSTGGVSGANVLTF. CDR3 coding DNA: TGTGCCAGTAACTCGACAGGGGGAGTTTCTGGGGCCAACGTCCTGACTTTC. The rearrangement joins TRBV19 to TRBJ2-6; TRBD1 aligns across 9 bases. Germline V gene lookup returns CDR1 LNHDA and CDR2 SQIVND (reference sequence). The trim removed 7 bases at V and 1 base at J, leaving 8 bases unmatched. The CDR3 is 17 amino acids.